The rows below give T cell receptor beta chains drawn from one sample of a study of identifying expanded T cells in peripheral blood. Sequencing was performed with immunoSEQ multiplex PCR; in TCRdb, only in-frame clones are kept and a portion is missing. The profile covers about 110,000 clones, with roughly nine tenths appearing a single time and roughly 7.6% taken by the ten largest. Sequencing used blood. These receptors were obtained from a person between 18 and 70 years old in good health. The CDR3 runs from the conserved cysteine through the conserved F or W. D genes are given only for firm matches.

J | D | V | CDR3 | DNA
TRBJ1-1 | TRBD1 | TRBV5-1 | CASSLDNRGDTEAFF | TGTGCCAGCAGCCTGGACAACAGGGGAGACACTGAAGCTTTCTTT
TRBJ1-1 | - | TRBV6-5 | CASSSTQGTEAFF | TGTGCCAGCAGTTCTACCCAGGGGACTGAAGCTTTCTTT
TRBJ1-5 | - | TRBV30 | CAWSGDQAGSRRCQPQHF | TGTGCCTGGAGTGGGGATCAAGCAGGGTCACGGCGGTGTCAGCCCCAGCATTTT
TRBJ2-1 | - | TRBV2 | CASSAFLETTYNEQFF | TGTGCCAGCAGTGCGTTCCTAGAAACTACGTACAATGAGCAGTTCTTC
TRBJ1-3 | - | TRBV9 | CASSVGGMNTIYF | TGTGCCAGCAGCGTAGGGGGTATGAACACCATATATTTT
TRBJ2-3 | - | TRBV18 | CASSPPANTDTQYF | TGTGCCAGCTCACCACCGGCCAACACAGATACGCAGTATTTT
TRBJ1-2 | - | TRBV5-1 | CASSLAGNYGYTF | TGCGCCAGCAGCTTGGCGGGGAACTATGGCTACACCTTC
TRBJ2-1 | - | TRBV6-5 | CASSSPAQGHNEQFF | TGTGCCAGCAGTTCCCCGGCCCAGGGCCACAATGAGCAGTTCTTC
TRBJ1-1 | - | TRBV25-1 | CASNKGGITEAFF | TGTGCCAGTAATAAGGGGGGAATCACTGAAGCTTTCTTT
TRBJ1-4 | - | TRBV25-1 | CASSEERGLSEKLFF | TGTGCCAGCAGTGAGGAACGAGGCCTTAGTGAAAAACTGTTTTTT
TRBJ1-5 | - | TRBV6-5 | CASSTMVDQPQHF | TGTGCCAGCAGTACAATGGTCGATCAGCCCCAGCATTTT
TRBJ2-3 | - | TRBV7-9 | CASSLAEVDTQYF | TGTGCCAGCAGCTTAGCCGAGGTAGATACGCAGTATTTT
TRBJ2-7 | TRBD2 | TRBV7-2 | CASSPPGTSGVEQYF | TGTGCCAGCAGCCCACCAGGGACTAGCGGGGTAGAGCAGTACTTC
TRBJ1-6 | TRBD1 | TRBV9 | CASSGGTVYSPLHF | TGTGCCAGCAGCGGGGGGACAGTTTATTCACCCCTCCACTTT
TRBJ2-3 | - | TRBV30 | CAWSAGSGTDTQYF | TGTGCCTGGAGTGCAGGGAGTGGAACAGATACGCAGTATTTT
TRBJ2-3 | - | TRBV21-1 | CASSPWRSDTQYF | TGTGCCAGCAGCCCCTGGAGATCAGATACGCAGTATTTT
TRBJ2-3 | TRBD2 | TRBV7-8 | CASSLGTSGGISTDTQYF | TGTGCCAGCAGCTTAGGCACTAGCGGGGGAATCAGCACAGATACGCAGTATTTT
TRBJ2-3 | TRBD2 | TRBV29-1 | CSVRLAADTQYF | TGCAGCGTTCGACTAGCTGCAGATACGCAGTATTTT
TRBJ1-2 | - | TRBV29-1 | CSVGTANTNYGYTF | TGCAGCGTTGGGACGGCTAACACTAACTATGGCTACACCTTC
TRBJ2-2 | TRBD1 | TRBV27 | CASRPSQGAGTGELFF | TGTGCCAGCAGACCTTCCCAGGGGGCAGGCACCGGGGAGCTGTTTTTT
TRBJ1-5 | - | TRBV11-2 | CASQAPNQPQHF | TGTGCCAGCCAAGCTCCTAATCAGCCCCAGCATTTT